This T cell receptor beta chain stems from a study of CD8 T cells in ankylosing spondylitis. General study findings and limits: Reports say disease-linked clones showed up significantly more in matched ankylosing spondylitis synovial fluid. In reactive arthritis synovial fluid and blood, some motif variants had been reported before. Ankylosing spondylitis blood appeared to be characterized by a TCR beta motif of about eight highly homologous variants. The authors found the disease-linked clones to be CD8+ and relatively rare in peripheral blood.

V shed 2 bases, J shed 5 bases, and the junction held 8 bases outside the gene matches. The V gene's germline CDR1 is WNHNN and CDR2 SYGVQD (reference sequence). This CDR3 is built from 17 residues. In its sample, this clonotype was seen once. Its antigen is not identified. Molecular-barcoded quantitative 5'-RACE produced these TCR beta libraries. MiXCR, run by TCRdb on the 5' RACE reads, gives a single entry per CDR3 protein. Seen here are approximately 400,000 distinct CDR3 sequences, roughly 26% observed once, and the top ten hold roughly 0.9%. The sequencing sample was made of blood, either unsorted or a sorted T cell fraction (not recorded which). The chain links TRBV10-1 to TRBJ2-2, with 10 bases lining up with TRBD1. The origin of this receptor is a male donor with ankylosing spondylitis. The CDR3 region is CASSEPRGQGNTGELFF. The DNA for the CDR3 is TGCGCCAGCAGTGAGCCGAGGGGACAGGGGAATACCGGGGAGCTGTTTTTT.